Below are 27 T cell receptor beta chains sequenced from a single sample in a study of cytomegalovirus exposure and HLA in healthy donors (dated by TCRdb to about 2017). Library preparation used the immunoSEQ multiplex PCR assay. The multiplex PCR relied on a mix of 60 forward primers for TCR Vbeta segments and 13 reverse primers for TCR Jbeta segments. TCRdb limited this immuneACCESS table to in-frame rearrangements with V and J called. A share of clones is missing; checked studies link under half to unresolved V genes, and the rest is unexplained. Across this sample there are 45,000 to 75,000 clones, with about 70% seen only once. 19% of the sample is taken by the ten largest. The sample taken for sequencing was PBMCs. All receptors come from a woman aged 60 to 75 in good health and CMV-seropositive.

On this clone: Other DNA sequences of this sample code for an identical CDR3. The rearrangement uses TRBV7-9 and TRBJ1-1, with D unresolved. Germline values: CDR1 SEHNR, CDR2 FQNEAQ (reference sequence). V was trimmed by 2 bases and J by 1 base, leaving 5 bases between them. This CDR3 spans 13 amino acids. CDR3 DNA: TGTGCCAGCAGCTTAAAACAGAACACTGAAGCTTTCTTT. Translating it yields CASSLKQNTEAFF.

V usage is TRBV29-1 and J usage is TRBJ2-1, with a tentative D call TRBD2 (6 bases). Germline values: CDR1 SQVTM, CDR2 ANQGSEA. This CDR3 contains 15 residues. The V end was cut by 4 bases, the J end by 0 bases, with 13 bases between. In DNA form, the CDR3 reads TGCAGCGTTGCGGGGGTTCAGAGCTCCTACAATGAGCAGTTCTTC. Translated, it gives CSVAGVQSSYNEQFF.

The chain is built from TRBV5-4 and TRBJ1-1; D may be TRBD1 (6 bases). Germline V gene sequence: CDR1 SGHNT, CDR2 YYREEE (reference sequence). This CDR3 comprises 15 residues. The germline V and J ends were trimmed by 4 bases and 3 bases, with 16 bases remaining between them. The CDR3 nucleotides are TGTGCCAGCAGCCCTGGCAGGGGCAGGGACACTGAAGCTTTCTTT. It codes for CASSPGRGRDTEAFF.

The rearrangement links TRBV6-1 to TRBJ2-2; TRBD1 agrees at 7 bases. The junction had 7 bases not matched to a gene; V was cut back by 5 bases and J by 4 bases. Germline V gives CDR1 MNHNS, CDR2 SASEGT. The CDR3 extends over 15 amino acids. CDR3 bases: TGTGCCAGCAGTAAAACAGGGGATAGCACCGGGGAGCTGTTTTTT. This translates into CASSKTGDSTGELFF.

This chain joins TRBV19 and TRBJ1-3; 7 positions agree with TRBD1. In germline, CDR1 is LNHDA, CDR2 SQIVND (reference sequence). Trimming removed 6 bases from V and 3 bases from J; junction bases left unmatched: 8. The CDR3 contains 15 residues. CDR3 nucleotide sequence: TGTGCCAGTAGCATCGACAGGGCTGGTGGAAACACCATATATTTT. It specifies CASSIDRAGGNTIYF.

The sample holds one count of this clone. The V call is TRBV19, the J call TRBJ2-7, with D possibly TRBD2 on 5 matching bases. CDR3 length equals 13 residues. Germline CDR1 LNHDA, CDR2 SQIVND (reference sequence). Trimming cost V 3 bases and J 4 bases, with 10 bases left between them. The CDR3 sequence is CASSMGEGYEQYF. The CDR3 region has the DNA TGTGCCAGTAGTATGGGAGAAGGGTACGAGCAGTACTTC.

This clone has only one observation. The chain couples TRBV9 to TRBJ1-2, with 10 bases aligning to TRBD1. The CDR3 sequence is 16 residues long. The ends lost 0 bases at V and 2 bases at J; junction bases unmatched: 4. Germline V gene lookup returns CDR1 SGDLS and CDR2 YYNGEE. CDR3 loop: CASSVGGTGVNYGYTF. CDR3 in DNA: TGTGCCAGCAGCGTAGGAGGGACAGGGGTGAACTATGGCTACACCTTC.

This clone has only one observation. This chain connects TRBV10-1 to TRBJ1-1; D call uncertain. CDR3 length equals 13 residues. Trimming took off 6 bases at V and 1 base at J, with 9 bases between the two ends. Germline V CDR1 and CDR2: WNHNN, SYGVQD (reference sequence). The CDR3: CASREAGNTEAFF. In nucleotides, the CDR3 is TGCGCCAGCAGGGAAGCAGGGAACACTGAAGCTTTCTTT.

This chain joins TRBV5-6 and TRBJ1-1; D perhaps matches TRBD1 (6 bases). Per the germline V gene, CDR1 is SGHDT and CDR2 is YYEEEE. V lost 0 bases, J lost 3 bases, and 9 bases lay in between. The CDR3 sequence is 14 residues long. The CDR3: CASSLAQGYTEAFF. The CDR3 region has the DNA TGTGCCAGCAGCTTGGCCCAGGGGTACACTGAAGCTTTCTTT.

V usage is TRBV19 and J usage is TRBJ1-5; 10 positions agree with TRBD1. Germline CDR1 LNHDA, CDR2 SQIVND (reference sequence). Trimming removed 5 bases from V and 7 bases from J; junction bases left unmatched: 5. This CDR3 is 14 amino acids long. CDR3 in amino acids: CASSSDRGGQPQHF. In nucleotides, the CDR3 is TGTGCCAGTAGTTCGGACAGGGGGGGACAGCCCCAGCATTTT.

V is TRBV2 and J is TRBJ2-3; D may be TRBD2 (7 bases). CDR1 is SNHLY and CDR2 is FYNNEI in the germline V gene. V shed 4 bases and J shed 9 bases, with 11 bases lying between them. This CDR3 has 12 residues. The CDR3 spells CASSGEGGTQYF. Here the CDR3 DNA reads TGTGCCAGCAGTGGAGAGGGGGGGACGCAGTATTTT.

In this sample, this clone turned up a few times. The V gene is TRBV2, the J gene TRBJ1-2; D unclear. This CDR3 comprises 13 residues. The V end was cut by 4 bases, the J end by 2 bases, with 8 bases between. Germline V gene lookup returns CDR1 SNHLY and CDR2 FYNNEI. CDR3 sequence (DNA): TGTGCCAGCAGTGGCGCCGCGAACTATGGCTACACCTTC. Translation: CASSGAANYGYTF.

The V and J genes are TRBV27 and TRBJ2-7, with TRBD2 matching over 13 bases. V was clipped by 3 bases and J by 2 bases; unmatched bases: 4. This CDR3 is 16 amino acids long. CDR1 is MNHEY and CDR2 is SMNVEV in the germline V gene (reference sequence). This chain's CDR3 is CASSFAGTSGAYEQYF. The CDR3 nucleotides read TGTGCCAGCAGTTTCGCCGGGACTAGCGGGGCCTACGAGCAGTACTTC.

The chain is built from TRBV2 and TRBJ1-1, with TRBD1 as a possible D gene (5 bases). Deletions cut 3 bases from V and 4 bases from J, with 12 bases between. Germline CDR1 SNHLY, CDR2 FYNNEI. The CDR3 runs to 14 residues. The CDR3 loop reads CASSDQGTGTEAFF. The CDR3 nucleotides are TGTGCCAGCAGTGATCAGGGTACGGGCACTGAAGCTTTCTTT.

The CDR3 nucleotides are TGCGCCAGCAGCCAAGGGAGCACAGGGGGTGATTCCAAAAACATTCAGTACTTC. Translation: CASSQGSTGGDSKNIQYF. The rearrangement uses TRBV4-1 and TRBJ2-4; 8 nucleotides agree with TRBD1. CDR3 length equals 18 residues. Per the germline V gene, CDR1 is MGHRA and CDR2 is YSYEKL. With V trimmed by 1 base and J by 2 bases, 10 bases remained unmatched.

In this sample, this clone turned up once. The gene calls are TRBV5-4 and TRBJ1-2, with D tentatively TRBD1 (6 bases). Trimming removed 0 bases at V and 4 bases at J, with 16 bases between. Germline CDR1 SGHNT, CDR2 YYREEE (reference sequence). This CDR3 is 16 amino acids long. The CDR3 DNA sequence: TGTGCCAGCAGCTTGGTGGGGGACAAATCGTCCTATGGCTACACCTTC. Translating it yields CASSLVGDKSSYGYTF.

The gene calls are TRBV5-8 and TRBJ2-2; 7 bases map to TRBD2. Germline V gives CDR1 SGHTS, CDR2 YDEGEE. Unmatched junction bases numbered 4, after V lost 2 bases and J lost 3 bases. This CDR3 region has 15 residues. The CDR3 sequence: CASSFGGGYTGELFF. The CDR3 DNA is TGTGCCAGCAGCTTCGGCGGGGGATACACCGGGGAGCTGTTTTTT.

The rearrangement uses TRBV7-6 and TRBJ2-2, with TRBD1 matching 8 bases. V was pared by 4 bases and J by 5 bases, with 6 bases of the junction left unmatched. Germline CDR1 and CDR2: SGHVS and FNYEAQ. This CDR3 spans 15 amino acids. The CDR3 loop is CASSWTGSGTGELFF. The DNA of the CDR3 is TGTGCCAGCAGCTGGACAGGGTCAGGGACCGGGGAGCTGTTTTTT. Drawing the rest from reference TRBV7-6 and TRBJ2-2, the complete variable domain is GAGVSQSPRYKVTKRGQDVALRCDPISGHVSLYWYRQALGQGPEFLTYFNYEAQQDKSGLPNDRFSAERPEGSISTLTIQRTEQRDSAMYRCASSWTGSGTGELFFGEGSRLTVL.

V gene TRBV21-1 combines with J gene TRBJ1-2; the D call TRBD1 from the table was never checked on the DNA. TRBV21-1 is termed a pseudogene. The length of the CDR3 is 16 residues. CDR3 amino acids: CASRGQGVYLGNGYTF. As DNA, the CDR3 is TGTGCCAGCAGGGGACAGGGGGTGTATTTGGGAAATGGCTACACCTTC.

This clone was seen more than once but under ten times. The chain joins TRBV28 to TRBJ1-4, with 7 positions matching TRBD1. V was clipped by 6 bases and J by 8 bases; unmatched bases: 12. Germline V gene data show CDR1 as MDHEN and CDR2 as SYDVKM. There are 15 residues in the CDR3. CDR3 sequence: CASSENRAGGEKLFF. The CDR3 region has the DNA TGTGCCAGCAGCGAAAACAGGGCAGGGGGGGAAAAACTGTTTTTT.

This chain connects TRBV7-8 to TRBJ2-7, with D possibly matching TRBD1 (5 bases). The CDR3 has 14 residues. Per the germline V gene, CDR1 is SGHVS and CDR2 is FQNEAQ. Between the trimmed V and J ends, which lost 3 bases and 3 bases, there was a span of 12 bases. CDR3 coding DNA: TGTGCCAGCAGCTTCATGGACAAGCGCTACGAGCAGTACTTC. It is translated as CASSFMDKRYEQYF.

This clone came up a few times. The genes are TRBV27 and TRBJ2-3; D may be TRBD2 (7 bases). Trimming pared 8 bases from V and 2 bases from J, leaving 17 bases between. Looked up from germline, CDR1 is MNHEY and CDR2 is SMNVEV (reference sequence). This CDR3 region has 15 residues. The CDR3 nucleotides read TGTGCCAGCCCGAGGACGGGGGGCTTCACAGATACGCAGTATTTT. Its protein product is CASPRTGGFTDTQYF.

This clone showed up just a few times. The genes are TRBV6-1 and TRBJ2-7; TRBD1 is a possible D gene (6 bases). Looked up from germline, CDR1 is MNHNS and CDR2 is SASEGT. V lost 5 bases to trimming and J lost 4 bases, with 15 bases between them. The CDR3 is 14 residues long. The DNA of the CDR3 is TGTGCCAGCAGTTCCCGCCGGGACATGTACGAGCAGTACTTC. Translated, it gives CASSSRRDMYEQYF.

J is TRBJ1-1 and V is TRBV5-1; 7 bases match TRBD1. The CDR3 runs 12 residues. Germline-derived CDR1 and CDR2 are SGHRS and YFSETQ. V lost 4 bases, J lost 8 bases, and 5 bases stayed unmatched. The CDR3, as DNA: TGCGCCAGCAGCATACAGGGGAACGAAGCTTTCTTT. This translates into CASSIQGNEAFF.

The chain links TRBV7-2 to TRBJ1-3; D gene uncertain. CDR1 and CDR2 (germline): SGHTA, FQGNSA. This CDR3 contains 15 residues. The germline V and J ends were trimmed by 2 bases and 2 bases, with 10 bases remaining between them. CDR3 sequence: CASSLSGHTGNTIYF. The CDR3 DNA reads as TGTGCCAGCAGCTTATCCGGTCATACTGGAAACACCATATATTTT. Supplemented by reference TRBV7-2 and TRBJ1-3, the full variable domain reads GAGVSQSPSNKVTEKGKDVELRCDPISGHTALYWYRQSLGQGLEFLIYFQGNSAPDKSGLPSDRFSAERTGGSVSTLTIQRTQQEDSAVYLCASSLSGHTGNTIYFGEGSWLTVV.

J is TRBJ2-1 and V is TRBV27; D not certain. Germline V gene sequence: CDR1 MNHEY, CDR2 SMNVEV (reference sequence). The CDR3 runs to 20 residues. The V and J ends lost 5 bases and 6 bases respectively, with 32 bases between them. CDR3 nucleotides: TGTGCCAGCAGTCTAAATCCCCATTACACTTCTGAGGTTTTGTCCAATGAGCAGTTCTTC. This gives the protein CASSLNPHYTSEVLSNEQFF.

The chain links TRBV29-1 to TRBJ1-2; possible D gene TRBD1, 5 bases. The CDR3 spans 15 residues. Germline lookup yields CDR1 SQVTM and CDR2 ANQGSEA. V lost 0 bases, J lost 8 bases, and 19 bases lay in between. CDR3 nucleotide sequence: TGCAGCGTTGAAGATACCGGGACGCCGGGGAGGGGCTACACCTTC. Its translation: CSVEDTGTPGRGYTF.